These 28 T cell receptor beta chains were all obtained from the same sample, sequenced in a study of T cells in Graves' hyperthyroidism and ophthalmopathy. Amplification yielded TCR beta CDR3 regions, with RNA transcripts as the source. The HTBI set primed first-round TCR CDR3 RT-PCR. TCRdb called the multiplex PCR reads again in MiXCR, with one record for every CDR3 protein. The profile covers some 620,000 distinct CDR3 sequences, with under 20% appearing a single time and around 4% taken by the ten largest. The sample consisted of blood. Source of these receptors: a woman aged 30 to 39 with Graves' hyperthyroidism.

This clonotype was seen a handful of times. The chain carries TRBV2 and TRBJ1-2; D uncertain. Germline loops: CDR1 SNHLY, CDR2 FYNNEI. The V gene lost 4 bases and the J gene lost 8 bases, with 17 bases spanning the gap. The CDR3 totals 14 residues. DNA of the CDR3: TGTGCCAGCAGTGCCAGCCCGGGTTCGGGGGGCTACACCTTC. It is translated as CASSASPGSGGYTF.

This clonotype was detected many times. V gene TRBV6-1 combines with J gene TRBJ1-5, with 7 bases matching TRBD1. V was clipped by 5 bases and J by 3 bases; unmatched bases: 4. Germline lookup yields CDR1 MNHNS and CDR2 SASEGT. This CDR3 contains 14 residues. For the CDR3, the DNA is TGTGCCAGCAGTCGAACAGGGGACAATCAGCCCCAGCATTTT. This sequence encodes CASSRTGDNQPQHF.

The chain couples TRBV4-2 to TRBJ2-1, with D possibly TRBD1 on 6 matching bases. The CDR3 has 13 residues. Trimming took 3 bases from V and 8 from J, leaving 11 bases between them. Germline assignment: CDR1 LGHNA and CDR2 YNFKEQ. As DNA, the CDR3 is TGTGCCAGCAGCCAGTCAGGGGTGCATGAGCAGTTCTTC. Translating it yields CASSQSGVHEQFF.

This clonotype was seen at least ten times. This chain connects TRBV30 to TRBJ1-3; D is unresolved. Trimming cost V 7 bases and J 0 bases, with 13 bases left between them. This CDR3 is 14 amino acids long. Germline V gene lookup returns CDR1 GTSNPN and CDR2 SVGIG (reference sequence). Here the CDR3 reads CAFLGPNSGNTIYF. For the CDR3, the DNA is TGTGCCTTCCTCGGACCGAACTCTGGAAACACCATATATTTT.

This clonotype has only one observation. The rearrangement links TRBV19 to TRBJ1-3; D remains ambiguous. There are 13 residues in the CDR3. Germline V gene data show CDR1 as LNHDA and CDR2 as SQIVND (reference sequence). The ends were cut back, 11 bases at V and 0 bases at J, with 11 bases in the middle. CDR3 amino acids: CASNTLSGNTIYF. The CDR3 DNA reads TGTGCCTCAAACACCCTCTCTGGAAACACCATATATTTT.

DNA for the CDR3: TGTGCCAGTAGAGCTAGCCCTCAAGAGACCCAGTACTTC. Translation: CASRASPQETQYF. The chain uses TRBV7-6 and TRBJ2-5; TRBD2 is a possible D gene (5 bases). Germline V gene data show CDR1 as SGHVS and CDR2 as FNYEAQ. V was trimmed by 9 bases and J by 2 bases, leaving 13 bases between them. The length of the CDR3 is 13 residues. The full variable domain, with the rest looked up from reference TRBV7-6 and TRBJ2-5, is GAGVSQSPRYKVTKRGQDVALRCDPISGHVSLYWYRQALGQGPEFLTYFNYEAQQDKSGLPNDRFSAERPEGSISTLTIQRTEQRDSAMYRCASRASPQETQYFGPGTRLLVL.

CDR3 nucleotides: TGTGCCAGCAGTGAATATGGAGGCAACTCTGGAAACACCATATATTTT. Its protein product is CASSEYGGNSGNTIYF. This chain connects TRBV25-1 to TRBJ1-3, with D unclear. V was pared by 0 bases and J by 0 bases, with 9 bases between. The CDR3 extends over 16 amino acids. From germline, CDR1 is MGHDK and CDR2 SYGVNS.

This clonotype was recorded a few times. This chain links TRBV30 with TRBJ1-1; D remains unclear. The CDR3 runs 13 residues. The V gene's germline CDR1 is GTSNPN and CDR2 SVGIG (reference sequence). This chain's CDR3 is CGSRESLNTEAFF. The CDR3 DNA reads TGTGGCAGTCGGGAGTCCCTGAACACTGAAGCTTTCTTT.

The sample holds a few counts of this clonotype. This rearrangement joins TRBV5-5 to TRBJ1-3; TRBD1 matches 7 bases. CDR1 is SGHKS and CDR2 is YYEKEE in the germline V gene (reference sequence). The CDR3 has 14 residues. Trimming took 5 bases from V and 4 from J; bases not matched to a gene: 6. In DNA, the CDR3 is TGTGCCAGCAGGTCCGGGACAGTCGGAAACACCATATATTTT. It is translated as CASRSGTVGNTIYF.

V usage is TRBV5-8 and J usage is TRBJ2-3, with D maybe TRBD1 (5 bases). Germline loops: CDR1 SGHTS, CDR2 YDEGEE. CDR3 length: 16 residues. V was pared by 0 bases and J by 0 bases, with 11 bases between. The CDR3 sequence: CASSLGGGPSTDTQYF. The DNA of the CDR3 is TGTGCCAGCAGCTTGGGGGGCGGCCCGAGCACAGATACGCAGTATTTT.

Details on this clonotype: The junction and the germline gene differ at one end; a read error may be behind it. This chain uses TRBV27 with TRBJ1-1; no firm D call. The CDR3 contains 13 residues. Looked up from germline, CDR1 is MNHEY and CDR2 is SMNVEV (reference sequence). CDR3 amino acids: CASRLSVNTEAFF. The CDR3 DNA follows: TGTGCCAGCAGATTATCGGTGAACACTGAAGCTTTCTTT.

This clonotype was counted many times. V usage is TRBV12-3 or TRBV12-4 and J usage is TRBJ1-4; 8 nucleotides agree with TRBD1. V lost 4 bases and J lost 6; bases outside the gene matches: 7. This CDR3 spans 15 amino acids. The CDR3 bases are TGTGCCAGCAGTTCAAGGACAGGGCTGGATGAAAAACTGTTTTTT. Protein product: CASSSRTGLDEKLFF.

This clonotype showed up just a few times. The V and J genes are TRBV27 and TRBJ2-1; TRBD1 is a possible D gene (6 bases). CDR1 is MNHEY, CDR2 SMNVEV, per germline (reference sequence). The ends were cut back, 5 bases at V and 9 bases at J, with 23 bases in the middle. The CDR3 is 16 amino acids. In nucleotides, the CDR3 is TGTGCCAGCAGTCCGCTACAGGGACCAGGATGGTTTGAGCAGTTCTTC. The encoded protein is CASSPLQGPGWFEQFF.

This clonotype occurred a few times. The chain has TRBV28 and TRBJ1-1; 7 positions match TRBD1. This CDR3 contains 14 residues. V was pared by 5 bases and J by 7 bases, with 10 bases of the junction left unmatched. Looked up from germline, CDR1 is MDHEN and CDR2 is SYDVKM. The CDR3 bases are TGTGCCAGCAGTGCCTCCACAGGGGTAGTTGAAGCTTTCTTT. It is translated as CASSASTGVVEAFF.

This clonotype has a count of ten or more. The chain is built from TRBV20-1 and TRBJ1-1; D gene ambiguous. Germline V gives CDR1 DFQATT, CDR2 SNEGSKA (reference sequence). This CDR3 contains 13 residues. V lost 2 bases and J 1 base, leaving 8 bases between the germline ends. CDR3 nucleotide sequence: TGCAGTGCTAGAAAGGACCCGAACACTGAAGCTTTCTTT. Translation: CSARKDPNTEAFF.

Comment on this clonotype: One end of the junction does not line up with germline, which may come from a read error. This rearrangement joins TRBV2 to TRBJ2-3; D gene unclear. The better agreement between TRBJ1-5 and the DNA end casts doubt on the J call. The germline V gene encodes CDR1 SNHLY and CDR2 FYNNEI. The CDR3 extends over 16 amino acids. The CDR3 is CASSIRGRVSTDTQHF. The DNA for the CDR3 is TGCGCCAGCAGTATCAGAGGGAGGGTGAGCACAGATACGCAGCATTTT.

The table lists this clonotype with a few counts. The rearrangement uses TRBV20-1 and TRBJ1-5; 7 positions agree with TRBD1. V lost 4 bases to trimming and J lost 9 bases; unmatched junction nucleotides: 9. Germline V CDR1 and CDR2: DFQATT, SNEGSKA (reference sequence). The CDR3 contains 13 residues. CDR3 in amino acids: CSATDRAVGPQHF. The CDR3 DNA is TGCAGTGCTACAGACAGGGCCGTAGGGCCCCAGCATTTT.

The CDR3 DNA sequence: TGCGCCAGCAGCCAGGGGACAGGGGGGGGAAAACTGTTTTTT. It encodes CASSQGTGGGKLFF. The chain is built from TRBV4-3 and TRBJ1-4; the match to TRBD1 covers 11 bases. The V gene end was trimmed by 3 bases and the J gene end by 10 bases; junction bases not matched to a gene: 4. Germline V CDR1 and CDR2: LGHNA, YSLEER. The CDR3 is made up of 14 amino acids.

This sequence joins TRBV20-1 and TRBJ1-5, with a weak D call TRBD1 (5 bases). There are 14 residues in the CDR3. Trimming stripped 1 base from V and 2 bases from J, with 9 bases between. Per germline, CDR1 DFQATT and CDR2 SNEGSKA (reference sequence). In DNA form, the CDR3 reads TGCAGTGCTAGAGGGGGCATGGGCAATCAGCCCCAGCATTTT. Amino acids: CSARGGMGNQPQHF.

As regards this clonotype: A much larger clone lies a single base off, so this may be a read error. The chain has TRBV13 and TRBJ2-4; 8 bases are a match to TRBD1. Germline V gene lookup returns CDR1 PRHDT and CDR2 FYEKMQ (reference sequence). With V trimmed by 2 bases and J by 8 bases, 8 bases remained unmatched. The CDR3 consists of 15 residues. The CDR3, as DNA: TGTGCCAGCAGCTTATCCTTGGGACAGGCGGACATTCAGTACTTC. It translates to CASSLSLGQADIQYF.

This chain joins TRBV4-2 and TRBJ2-1; TRBD2 matches at 11 bases. The CDR3 extends over 16 amino acids. V shed 1 base, J shed 9 bases, and the junction held 8 bases outside the gene matches. CDR1 and CDR2 (germline): LGHNA, YNFKEQ. The CDR3 DNA follows: TGTGCCAGCAGCCAAGTGTTAGCGGGAGGGATAGCTGAGCAGTTCTTC. Residues: CASSQVLAGGIAEQFF.

The V call is TRBV4-1, the J call TRBJ1-5, with TRBD1 identical over 10 bases. The CDR3 runs 21 residues. Per the germline V gene, CDR1 is MGHRA and CDR2 is YSYEKL. Trimming cost V 3 bases and J 3 bases; bases outside gene matches: 20. The CDR3 region has the DNA TGCGCCAGCAGCCACGAAGGGGCTTTGGGACAGGGGAAGAGGGACAATCAGCCCCAGCATTTT. It yields the protein CASSHEGALGQGKRDNQPQHF.

This clonotype has only a few counts. The chain employs TRBV30 and TRBJ2-7; TRBD2 matches 9 bases. Germline CDR1 GTSNPN, CDR2 SVGIG (reference sequence). Unmatched junction bases numbered 11, after V lost 5 bases and J lost 6 bases. This CDR3 contains 14 residues. The DNA for the CDR3 is TGTGCCTGGGCGGGCGGCGGGAGGGCCTCCGAGCAGTACTTC. This sequence encodes CAWAGGGRASEQYF.

The chain has TRBV25-1 and TRBJ2-1; D is possibly TRBD1 or TRBD2 (6 bases each). V gave up 2 bases and J gave up 5 bases, with 31 bases separating them. Germline loops: CDR1 MGHDK, CDR2 SYGVNS. This CDR3 has 21 amino acids. The chain's CDR3 is CASSERTTRGRVGIWDNEQFF. DNA for the CDR3: TGTGCCAGCAGTGAAAGAACTACCCGGGGGCGGGTTGGAATCTGGGACAATGAGCAGTTCTTC. The complete variable domain, with remaining parts taken from reference TRBV25-1 and TRBJ2-1, reads EADIYQTPRYLVIGTGKKITLECSQTMGHDKMYWYQQDPGMELHLIHYSYGVNSTEKGDLSSESTVSRIRTEHFPLTLESARPSHTSQYLCASSERTTRGRVGIWDNEQFFGPGTRLTVL.

The chain employs TRBV30 and TRBJ2-6; D is perhaps TRBD1 (6 bases). The CDR3 sequence is 13 residues long. Deletions cut 4 bases from V and 2 bases from J, with 6 bases between. Per germline, CDR1 GTSNPN and CDR2 SVGIG (reference sequence). CDR3 sequence: CAWTGAGANVLTF. The CDR3 DNA reads as TGTGCCTGGACAGGGGCTGGGGCCAACGTCCTGACTTTC.

The CDR3, as DNA: TGTGCCAGCAGTCAAGAGAAAGGGACCGGGCGTTATGGGCAGTACTTC. Amino acids: CASSQEKGTGRYGQYF. This chain links TRBV6-1 with TRBJ2-7; possibly TRBD1 or TRBD2 for D (5 bases each). Trimming cost V 5 bases and J 9 bases, with 26 bases left between them. CDR3 length: 16 residues. Germline V lookup: CDR1 MNHNS, CDR2 SASEGT.

This clonotype has a count of ten or more. J is TRBJ2-7 and V is TRBV20-1; D may be TRBD1 or TRBD2 (5 bases each). Trimming pared 3 bases from V and 0 bases from J, leaving 6 bases between. Germline CDR1 is DFQATT and CDR2 is SNEGSKA (reference sequence). This CDR3 is built from 12 residues. The CDR3: CSARGDSYEQYF. Written as DNA, the CDR3 is TGCAGTGCTAGGGGGGACTCCTACGAGCAGTACTTC.

V usage is TRBV4-2 and J usage is TRBJ2-3; D not resolved. V was pared by 1 base and J by 1 base, with 21 bases between. This CDR3 has 19 residues. Looked up from germline, CDR1 is LGHNA and CDR2 is YNFKEQ. In DNA form, the CDR3 reads TGTGCCAGCAGCCAAGTTTCCCAGCGAACCTTTGGGGGCACAGATACGCAGTATTTT. Translating it yields CASSQVSQRTFGGTDTQYF.